A selection of T cell receptor beta chains follows, all from one sample in a study of cytomegalovirus exposure and HLA in healthy donors. Profiled with immunoSEQ multiplex PCR; TCRdb holds only in-frame clones, not every one. Of under 200,000 clones in the sample, around 88% were seen once. Sequenced input: PBMCs. The receptors were gathered from a young woman in good health and CMV-seronegative. The CDR3 runs from the conserved cysteine through the conserved F or W. The D gene is left open where the match is weak. Clone size is stated in some rows and not others, as once, few, many or a class when expanded.

cdr3_length: 15; j_call: TRBJ1-5; clone_size: -; d_call: -; v_call: TRBV19; cdr3_aa: CASSKTGIGNQPQHF; cdr3_nt: TGTGCCAGTAGTAAAACAGGGATTGGCAATCAGCCCCAGCATTTT
cdr3_length: 14; j_call: TRBJ2-2; clone_size: -; d_call: TRBD1; v_call: TRBV11-1; cdr3_aa: CASSQGTGTGELFF; cdr3_nt: TGTGCCAGCAGCCAGGGGACAGGGACCGGGGAGCTGTTTTTT
cdr3_length: 11; j_call: TRBJ2-1; clone_size: -; d_call: TRBD2; v_call: TRBV13; cdr3_aa: CASSLLGRVFF; cdr3_nt: TGTGCCAGCAGCTTATTAGGGAGGGTGTTCTTC
cdr3_length: 15; j_call: TRBJ2-3; clone_size: once; d_call: -; v_call: TRBV6-1; cdr3_aa: CASSDGQFPGDTQYF; cdr3_nt: TGTGCCAGCAGTGACGGACAGTTCCCGGGGGATACGCAGTATTTT
cdr3_length: 13; j_call: TRBJ2-4; clone_size: -; d_call: -; v_call: TRBV2; cdr3_aa: CASSQGAKNIQYF; cdr3_nt: TGTGCCAGCTCCCAGGGCGCCAAAAACATTCAGTACTTC
cdr3_length: 14; j_call: TRBJ2-7; clone_size: -; d_call: TRBD1; v_call: TRBV5-1; cdr3_aa: CASSPDRGDNEQYF; cdr3_nt: TGCGCCAGCAGCCCCGACAGGGGGGACAACGAGCAGTACTTC
cdr3_length: 15; j_call: TRBJ2-3; clone_size: -; d_call: TRBD1; v_call: TRBV6-5; cdr3_aa: CASSRTGEGTDTQYF; cdr3_nt: TGTGCCAGCAGTCGGACAGGGGAGGGCACAGATACGCAGTATTTT
cdr3_length: 16; j_call: TRBJ2-3; clone_size: -; d_call: TRBD2; v_call: TRBV5-4; cdr3_aa: CASSLDLAASTDTQYF; cdr3_nt: TGTGCCAGCAGCTTGGATCTAGCGGCCAGCACAGATACGCAGTATTTT
cdr3_length: 13; j_call: TRBJ2-3; clone_size: -; d_call: TRBD2; v_call: TRBV28; cdr3_aa: CASSSLAAHTQYF; cdr3_nt: TGTGCCAGCAGTTCCCTAGCGGCCCATACGCAGTATTTT
cdr3_length: 14; j_call: TRBJ1-1; clone_size: few; d_call: -; v_call: TRBV6-5; cdr3_aa: CASSPAVGNTEAFF; cdr3_nt: TGTGCCAGCAGCCCTGCGGTGGGGAACACTGAAGCTTTCTTT
cdr3_length: 13; j_call: TRBJ1-4; clone_size: -; d_call: -; v_call: TRBV19; cdr3_aa: CASSQVPNEKLFF; cdr3_nt: TGTGCCAGTAGCCAGGTACCTAATGAAAAACTGTTTTTT
cdr3_length: 14; j_call: TRBJ1-2; clone_size: -; d_call: -; v_call: TRBV6-6; cdr3_aa: CASSYSEQFRGYTF; cdr3_nt: TGTGCCAGCAGTTACTCAGAACAGTTCCGTGGCTACACCTTC
cdr3_length: 15; j_call: TRBJ2-3; clone_size: -; d_call: -; v_call: TRBV9; cdr3_aa: CASSVGDTSSDTQYF; cdr3_nt: TGTGCCAGCAGCGTAGGAGATACTAGCTCAGATACGCAGTATTTT
cdr3_length: 15; j_call: TRBJ1-1; clone_size: once; d_call: -; v_call: TRBV6-6; cdr3_aa: CASSPRGGGETEAFF; cdr3_nt: TGTGCCAGCAGCCCGAGGGGAGGAGGGGAAACTGAAGCTTTCTTT
cdr3_length: 14; j_call: TRBJ1-5; clone_size: -; d_call: -; v_call: TRBV28; cdr3_aa: CASSLLPSNQPQHF; cdr3_nt: TGTGCCAGCAGTTTACTACCGAGCAATCAGCCCCAGCATTTT
cdr3_length: 13; j_call: TRBJ2-7; clone_size: -; d_call: -; v_call: TRBV27; cdr3_aa: CASSLVAAFEQYF; cdr3_nt: TGTGCCAGCAGTTTAGTAGCAGCCTTCGAGCAGTACTTC
cdr3_length: 18; j_call: TRBJ2-3; clone_size: -; d_call: TRBD2; v_call: TRBV27; cdr3_aa: CASSPAPSGSLRGDTQYF; cdr3_nt: TGTGCCAGCAGTCCTGCGCCTAGCGGGAGCCTACGGGGAGATACGCAGTATTTT
cdr3_length: 18; j_call: TRBJ2-5; clone_size: -; d_call: TRBD2; v_call: TRBV18; cdr3_aa: CASSPLLGLAGRQETQYF; cdr3_nt: TGTGCCAGCTCACCACTCTTGGGGCTAGCGGGGCGACAAGAGACCCAGTACTTC
cdr3_length: 15; j_call: TRBJ2-3; clone_size: -; d_call: TRBD2; v_call: TRBV27; cdr3_aa: CASRQEGGRRDTQYF; cdr3_nt: TGTGCCAGCAGACAAGAGGGCGGGAGAAGGGATACGCAGTATTTT
cdr3_length: 14; j_call: TRBJ1-5; clone_size: -; d_call: -; v_call: TRBV5-4; cdr3_aa: CASSLTSSNQPQHF; cdr3_nt: TGTGCCAGCAGCTTGACTAGTAGCAATCAGCCCCAGCATTTT
cdr3_length: 17; j_call: TRBJ2-3; clone_size: -; d_call: TRBD1; v_call: TRBV28; cdr3_aa: CASSPRPGTGGTDTQYF; cdr3_nt: TGTGCCAGCAGTCCCCGGCCCGGGACAGGCGGCACAGATACGCAGTATTTT
cdr3_length: 16; j_call: TRBJ1-2; clone_size: once; d_call: TRBD1; v_call: TRBV28; cdr3_aa: CASSLTQPGTVYGYTF; cdr3_nt: TGTGCCAGCAGTTTGACCCAACCCGGGACAGTTTATGGCTACACCTTC